One sample yielded the 15 T cell receptor beta chains listed below, sequenced in a study of OX40 agonist ivuxolimab in advanced cancers. Library preparation employed the immunoSEQ multiplex PCR assay. TCRdb re-hosts the immuneACCESS table, in-frame sequences only. Its copies lack some clones; in the studies checked, an unresolved V gene accounts for under half of them, and the cause for the rest is not known. The sample table lists approximately 65,000 clones, about 84% of them with a count of one. Of the sample, approximately 10% is held by the ten largest clones. Sequenced material: CD4+ or CD8+ T cells sorted from blood, taken in a trial of the OX40 agonist ivuxolimab. The receptors were gathered from an adult with an advanced solid tumor such as melanoma, head and neck, liver or kidney cancer.

This chain uses TRBV19 with TRBJ1-5; D unclear. The germline gives CDR1 LNHDA, CDR2 SQIVND (reference sequence). Trimming stripped 6 bases from V and 3 bases from J, with 18 bases between. The CDR3 extends over 16 amino acids. CDR3 in DNA: TGTGCCAGTAGGACGTCCGGGCAGGTTGACAATCAGCCCCAGCATTTT. Protein sequence: CASRTSGQVDNQPQHF.

The rearrangement links TRBV5-4 to TRBJ2-5; D call uncertain. This CDR3 is built from 15 residues. Germline V gene lookup returns CDR1 SGHNT and CDR2 YYREEE (reference sequence). V was clipped by 0 bases and J by 2 bases, with 11 bases between them. This chain's CDR3 is CASSLGTDVQETQYF. CDR3 nucleotides: TGTGCCAGCAGCTTGGGGACCGACGTTCAAGAGACCCAGTACTTC.

The chain carries TRBV27 and TRBJ2-7, with 10 bases lining up with TRBD2. Per germline, CDR1 MNHEY and CDR2 SMNVEV (reference sequence). This CDR3 region has 18 residues. Trimming removed 0 bases from V and 6 bases from J; junction bases left unmatched: 14. CDR3 in DNA: TGTGCCAGCAGTTTATCGAGCGGGAGGGGAGCCCGGGGCCGCGAGCAGTACTTC. Protein sequence: CASSLSSGRGARGREQYF.

V gene TRBV28 combines with J gene TRBJ2-7; tentative D call: TRBD2 (7 bases). Germline V gives CDR1 MDHEN, CDR2 SYDVKM. The CDR3 runs to 14 residues. Trimming removed 8 bases from V and 3 bases from J, with 17 bases in between. The CDR3 DNA sequence: TGTGCCAGCTCCTTACCTAGGGGGGGCTACGAGCAGTACTTC. Translation: CASSLPRGGYEQYF.

The chain employs TRBV4-1 and TRBJ2-3, with 13 bases matching TRBD2. Germline CDR1 and CDR2: MGHRA and YSYEKL. This CDR3 is built from 19 residues. The V segment lost 2 bases and the J segment 2 bases; nucleotides outside the gene matches: 10. In DNA, the CDR3 is TGCGCCAGCAGCCAAAGGACTAGCGGGGGCCGAACGAACACAGATACGCAGTATTTT. Protein: CASSQRTSGGRTNTDTQYF.

The chain employs TRBV7-2 and TRBJ1-5, with unresolved D. V was trimmed by 1 base and J by 3 bases, leaving 7 bases between them. This CDR3 region has 14 residues. In germline, CDR1 is SGHTA, CDR2 FQGNSA. In DNA form, the CDR3 reads TGTGCCAGCAGCTTAGAACCCACCAATCAGCCCCAGCATTTT. Residues: CASSLEPTNQPQHF.

The chain uses TRBV18 and TRBJ2-7; 13 nucleotides align to TRBD2. Trimming at V came to 5 bases and at J to 7 bases, leaving 5 bases not matched to a gene. The CDR3 runs 14 residues. Germline loops: CDR1 KGHSH, CDR2 LQKENI. As DNA, the CDR3 is TGTGCCAGCTCAAGGACTAGCGGGAGTAGTGAGCAGTACTTC. Translating it yields CASSRTSGSSEQYF.

The genes are TRBV6-6 and TRBJ1-2; D not certain. Germline V lookup: CDR1 MNHNY, CDR2 SVGAGI (reference sequence). CDR3 length equals 12 residues. Trimming removed 4 bases at V and 5 bases at J, with 8 bases between. Here the CDR3 DNA reads TGTGCCAGCAGTTTCGACAAATATGGCTACACCTTC. Translation: CASSFDKYGYTF.

This clone was counted between two and nine times. The chain recombines TRBV28 with TRBJ2-1; no reliable D call. The V and J ends lost 5 bases and 3 bases respectively, with 14 bases between them. From germline, CDR1 is MDHEN and CDR2 SYDVKM. This CDR3 region has 15 residues. The CDR3, as DNA: TGTGCCAGCAGTACCGAGACTCTGATCTACAATGAGCAGTTCTTC. The encoded protein is CASSTETLIYNEQFF.

The genes are TRBV18 and TRBJ1-3; D is undetermined. There are 16 residues in the CDR3. The V gene lost 0 bases and the J gene lost 0 bases, with 9 bases spanning the gap. Germline V gene lookup returns CDR1 KGHSH and CDR2 LQKENI. The chain's CDR3 is CASSPPHSNSGNTIYF. The CDR3 DNA is TGTGCCAGCTCACCACCCCACAGCAACTCTGGAAACACCATATATTTT. The entire variable domain, with the rest obtained from reference TRBV18 and TRBJ1-3, is as follows: NAGVMQNPRHLVRRRGQEARLRCSPMKGHSHVYWYRQLPEEGLKFMVYLQKENIIDESGMPKERFSAEFPKEGPSILRIQQVVRGDSAAYFCASSPPHSNSGNTIYFGEGSWLTVV.

This clone came up once. The chain is built from TRBV27 and TRBJ1-2, with 9 bases aligning to TRBD1. V trimming: 5 bases; J trimming: 3 bases; junction bases outside the gene matches: 10. The CDR3 is 16 amino acids. Germline values: CDR1 MNHEY, CDR2 SMNVEV (reference sequence). Here the CDR3 reads CASSEMDRGNDYGYTF. The CDR3 nucleotides are TGTGCCAGCAGTGAGATGGACAGGGGCAATGACTATGGCTACACCTTC.

This clone was detected a few times. The gene calls are TRBV28 and TRBJ2-7; no definite D call. V lost 3 bases to trimming and J lost 1 base, with 4 bases between them. The CDR3 has 12 amino acids. Germline V gene sequence: CDR1 MDHEN, CDR2 SYDVKM. CDR3 loop: CASSLVSYEQYF. The DNA of the CDR3 is TGTGCCAGCAGTTTGGTTTCCTACGAGCAGTACTTC.

The genes are TRBV6-1 and TRBJ2-7; TRBD1 agrees at 8 bases. The CDR3 length is 14 residues. V shed 1 base, J shed 4 bases, and the junction held 3 bases outside the gene matches. Germline CDR1 is MNHNS and CDR2 is SASEGT. The CDR3 DNA follows: TGTGCCAGCAGTGAAGGGACAGGGATGTACGAGCAGTACGTC. Protein sequence: CASSEGTGMYEQYV.

Turning to this clone: Possible read error: a much larger clone is one base away. The genes are TRBV5-6 and TRBJ1-2, with 8 bases identical to TRBD1. Germline assignment: CDR1 SGHDT and CDR2 YYEEEE. The CDR3 contains 13 residues. J gave up 4 bases and V 4 bases, and 3 bases lay outside the gene matches. The CDR3 DNA reads TGTGCCAGCAGCCCGGGACAGGTCTATGGCTACACCTTC. This codes for CASSPGQVYGYTF.

This rearrangement joins TRBV2 to TRBJ2-5, with TRBD1 identical over 7 bases. Per the germline V gene, CDR1 is SNHLY and CDR2 is FYNNEI. The CDR3 spans 13 residues. With V trimmed by 11 bases and J by 7 bases, 13 bases remained unmatched. The CDR3 here is CAGTGTADGTQYF. For the CDR3, the DNA is TGTGCCGGGACCGGGACAGCGGACGGGACCCAGTACTTC.